Following are 27 T cell receptor beta chains from one sample sequenced in a study of regulatory and conventional T cells in RAG deficiency. Conventional CD4+ T cells were sorted from blood as CD25-low CD127-high cells. The method was immunoSEQ multiplex PCR; TCRdb's version includes in-frame clones alone and lacks a portion of them. The sample lists under 45,000 clones, approximately 80% occurring once. The sample was also linked to a second study, of regulatory T cells. As that report states: Amplification used 52 TRBV primers and 13 TRBJ primers.

Material for sequencing was CD4+ effector T cells sorted from blood. All receptors come from a human donor in good health.

The chain employs TRBV7-9 and TRBJ1-1; weak D call: TRBD1 (6 bases). V lost 1 base and J lost 0, with 6 bases in between. The CDR3 consists of 14 residues. CDR1 and CDR2 (germline): SEHNR, FQNEAQ (reference sequence). DNA of the CDR3: TGTGCCAGCAGCTTAGACAGGGTGAACACTGAAGCTTTCTTT. Translated: CASSLDRVNTEAFF. Full variable domain (missing parts from reference TRBV7-9 and TRBJ1-1): DTGVSQNPRHKITKRGQNVTFRCDPISEHNRLYWYRQTLGQGPEFLTYFQNEAQLEKSRLLSDRFSAERPKGSFSTLEIQRTEQGDSAMYLCASSLDRVNTEAFFGQGTRLTVV.

This clone turned up a few times. The chain links TRBV5-4 to TRBJ1-2; D unclear. CDR1 is SGHNT and CDR2 is YYREEE in the germline V gene (reference sequence). V lost 4 bases and J lost 5, with 15 bases in between. This CDR3 spans 14 amino acids. CDR3 DNA sequence: TGTGCCAGCAGCCCGCGCGGCTCCGCTTATGGCTACACCTTC. Translation gives CASSPRGSAYGYTF.

This clone was observed once. The chain recombines TRBV7-9 with TRBJ1-5; 9 positions agree with TRBD1. V lost 5 bases, J lost 5 bases, and 4 bases stayed unmatched. The germline V gene encodes CDR1 SEHNR and CDR2 FQNEAQ (reference sequence). The CDR3 length is 14 residues. For the CDR3, the DNA is TGTGCCAGCAGCAGTACAGGGGGCTATCAGCCCCAGCATTTT. This encodes CASSSTGGYQPQHF.

The gene calls are TRBV28 and TRBJ1-5; D is uncertain. Per germline, CDR1 MDHEN and CDR2 SYDVKM. The CDR3 has 14 amino acids. Trimming took 9 bases from V and 0 from J, leaving 12 bases between them. CDR3 residues: CASVTPYSNQPQHF. In DNA form, the CDR3 reads TGTGCCAGTGTTACGCCCTATAGCAATCAGCCCCAGCATTTT.

The gene calls are TRBV7-9 and TRBJ1-2; 8 bases agree with TRBD1. The CDR3 loop spans 14 amino acids. The junction had 7 bases not matched to a gene; V was cut back by 6 bases and J by 4 bases. Germline V CDR1 and CDR2: SEHNR, FQNEAQ (reference sequence). CDR3 loop: CASSPGTGAYGYTF. The CDR3 DNA reads TGTGCCAGCAGTCCTGGGACAGGCGCCTATGGCTACACCTTC.

This chain uses TRBV5-6 with TRBJ1-2; D is perhaps TRBD1 (5 bases). The germline gives CDR1 SGHDT, CDR2 YYEEEE. The length of the CDR3 is 15 residues. V shed 4 bases and J shed 3 bases, with 16 bases lying between them. CDR3: CASSRGDGLHYGYTF. CDR3 bases: TGTGCCAGCAGCCGGGGGGACGGCCTTCACTATGGCTACACCTTC.

The chain recombines TRBV11-2 with TRBJ2-3, with 9 positions matching TRBD2. Germline V gene lookup returns CDR1 SGHAT and CDR2 FQNNGV. The CDR3 extends over 16 amino acids. V trimming: 5 bases; J trimming: 3 bases; junction bases outside the gene matches: 9. The CDR3 protein is CASSPRGRGGTDTQYF. The DNA of the CDR3 is TGTGCCAGCAGCCCTAGGGGGCGGGGGGGTACAGATACGCAGTATTTT.

This clone was seen a handful of times. The chain couples TRBV6-1 to TRBJ1-5; the match to TRBD1 covers 9 bases. Germline CDR1 and CDR2: MNHNS and SASEGT. J gave up 7 bases and V 7 bases, and 5 bases lay outside the gene matches. This CDR3 has 13 amino acids. The CDR3 DNA is TGTGCCAGCACCAGACAGGGGGGCCAGCCCCAGCATTTT. It encodes CASTRQGGQPQHF.

The chain has TRBV6-1 and TRBJ2-7; 8 positions match TRBD1. Germline trimming cut 10 bases from V and 2 bases from J; bases unmatched to any gene: 7. CDR1 is MNHNS, CDR2 SASEGT, per germline. The CDR3 covers 13 residues. This CDR3 is CAISDRVTYEQYF. The CDR3 nucleotides read TGTGCCATTTCGGACAGGGTGACCTACGAGCAGTACTTC.

This chain joins TRBV9 and TRBJ2-3; the match to TRBD1 covers 8 bases. The CDR3 is 16 amino acids. Germline V lookup: CDR1 SGDLS, CDR2 YYNGEE. V lost 2 bases to trimming and J lost 0 bases; unmatched junction nucleotides: 5. The CDR3, as DNA: TGTGCCAGCAGCGTGGGGACAGGAATAAGCACAGATACGCAGTATTTT. This translates into CASSVGTGISTDTQYF.

The chain recombines TRBV29-1 with TRBJ1-1, with D unclear. The V gene lost 3 bases and the J gene lost 1 base, with 0 bases spanning the gap. This CDR3 region has 10 residues. Germline assignment: CDR1 SQVTM and CDR2 ANQGSEA. Here the CDR3 reads CSVENTEAFF. Here the CDR3 DNA reads TGCAGCGTTGAGAACACTGAAGCTTTCTTT.

The chain has TRBV28 and TRBJ1-3, with TRBD1 matching 8 bases. Germline V gives CDR1 MDHEN, CDR2 SYDVKM. The CDR3 is 14 amino acids. V lost 7 bases, J lost 5 bases, and 7 bases stayed unmatched. This chain's CDR3 is CASILDRARNTIYF. As DNA, the CDR3 is TGTGCCAGCATCCTGGACAGGGCTAGAAACACCATATATTTT.

This clone was counted a single time. The chain links TRBV5-4 to TRBJ1-6, with 8 bases identical to TRBD1. V dropped 4 bases and J dropped 5; count of bases not matched to a gene: 5. The CDR3 covers 15 residues. Per germline, CDR1 SGHNT and CDR2 YYREEE (reference sequence). In nucleotides, the CDR3 is TGTGCCAGCAGCCCTAGGACAGGGAATAATTCACCCCTCCACTTT. It is translated as CASSPRTGNNSPLHF.

The chain joins TRBV6-5 to TRBJ2-1; 14 bases align to TRBD2. This CDR3 contains 15 residues. CDR1 is MNHEY, CDR2 SVGAGI, per germline. The trim removed 6 bases at V and 7 bases at J, leaving 5 bases unmatched. The CDR3 DNA reads TGTGCCAGCAGGACTAGCGGGGGGGGGTGGAATGAGCAGTTCTTC. Amino acids: CASRTSGGGWNEQFF.

The chain carries TRBV7-9 and TRBJ2-3; perhaps TRBD1 as D (6 bases). Per germline, CDR1 SEHNR and CDR2 FQNEAQ (reference sequence). The CDR3 is made up of 15 amino acids. Trimming took 1 base from V and 2 from J, leaving 10 bases between them. CDR3 loop: CASSLGRTDTDTQYF. Here the CDR3 DNA reads TGTGCCAGCAGCTTAGGCAGGACAGACACAGATACGCAGTATTTT.

This rearrangement joins TRBV19 to TRBJ1-2; D unclear. The CDR3 runs to 16 residues. V lost 10 bases, J lost 2 bases, and 23 bases lay in between. Per the germline V gene, CDR1 is LNHDA and CDR2 is SQIVND (reference sequence). The CDR3 here is CATRKGVEKPNYGYTF. The CDR3 nucleotides read TGTGCCACCAGGAAAGGAGTTGAGAAGCCCAACTATGGCTACACCTTC.

This clone was recorded a few times. The rearrangement joins TRBV4-2 to TRBJ1-2, with D hard to call. Germline lookup yields CDR1 LGHNA and CDR2 YNFKEQ. The CDR3 is 15 residues long. Trimming took 0 bases from V and 1 from J, leaving 9 bases between them. CDR3 amino acids: CASSQESLDNYGYTF. The CDR3 DNA sequence: TGTGCCAGCAGCCAAGAGAGCCTAGATAACTATGGCTACACCTTC.

This clone was seen only a few times. CDR3 loop: CASVLTGSNYGYTF. Here the CDR3 DNA reads TGTGCCAGCGTTCTGACAGGGAGTAACTATGGCTACACCTTC. The V and J genes are TRBV19 and TRBJ1-2; 7 nucleotides line up with TRBD1. Per germline, CDR1 LNHDA and CDR2 SQIVND (reference sequence). Trimming removed 9 bases from V and 1 base from J; junction bases left unmatched: 8. The CDR3 extends over 14 amino acids.

The genes are TRBV5-1 and TRBJ1-1; the D is unclear. Germline V gene data show CDR1 as SGHRS and CDR2 as YFSETQ. V was cut by 1 base and J by 3 bases, with 13 bases left in between. This CDR3 has 15 amino acids. The CDR3, as DNA: TGCGCCAGCAGCTTGCTTGGTCCCTGGGACACTGAAGCTTTCTTT. As protein: CASSLLGPWDTEAFF.

About this clone: Its ends do not fully match the called genes, so a read error is possible. This chain connects TRBV27 to TRBJ1-2; the match to TRBD1 covers 8 bases. In germline, CDR1 is MNHEY, CDR2 SMNVEV (reference sequence). This CDR3 comprises 17 residues. CDR3 sequence: CASSRTVIGTGQRGIRF. CDR3 DNA sequence: TGTGCCAGCAGTAGGACGGTCATTGGGACAGGCCAACGGGGGATACGCTTC.

This clone occurred a few times. This chain links TRBV5-6 with TRBJ1-4, with D unresolved. The ends were cut back, 2 bases at V and 4 bases at J, with 6 bases in the middle. The germline V gene encodes CDR1 SGHDT and CDR2 YYEEEE. CDR3 length equals 13 residues. The CDR3 bases are TGTGCCAGCAGCTTCCCTCATAATGAAAAACTGTTTTTT. It yields the protein CASSFPHNEKLFF. The full variable domain, completed using reference TRBV5-6 and TRBJ1-4, is DAGVTQSPTHLIKTRGQQVTLRCSPKSGHDTVSWYQQALGQGPQFIFQYYEEEERQRGNFPDRFSGHQFPNYSSELNVNALLLGDSALYLCASSFPHNEKLFFGSGTQLSVL.

The chain recombines TRBV6-1 with TRBJ1-4, with TRBD1 matching 7 bases. V trimming: 4 bases; J trimming: 5 bases; junction bases outside the gene matches: 7. The V gene's germline CDR1 is MNHNS and CDR2 SASEGT. The CDR3 spans 15 residues. The DNA for the CDR3 is TGTGCCAGCAGTGCCAGACAGGGCCCAAATGAAAAACTGTTTTTT. Translating it yields CASSARQGPNEKLFF.

Only a few counts were recorded for this clone. The chain uses TRBV7-3 and TRBJ2-2; 7 nucleotides match TRBD2. J was trimmed by 5 bases and V by 4 bases; bases with no gene match: 1. This CDR3 comprises 13 residues. From germline, CDR1 is SGHTA and CDR2 FQGTGA. CDR3 sequence: CASSWTRTGELFF. Written as DNA, the CDR3 is TGTGCCAGCAGCTGGACTAGAACCGGGGAGCTGTTTTTT.

This clone was detected once. The rearrangement uses TRBV19 and TRBJ2-5; D is ambiguous. V lost 5 bases to trimming and J lost 2 bases, with 9 bases between them. The CDR3 contains 13 residues. CDR1 and CDR2 from the germline V gene are LNHDA and SQIVND (reference sequence). CDR3 DNA: TGTGCCAGTAGTGTTGGTTCACAAGAGACCCAGTACTTC. It translates to CASSVGSQETQYF.

The V and J genes are TRBV29-1 and TRBJ1-1, with D unresolved. This CDR3 is built from 13 residues. The germline gives CDR1 SQVTM, CDR2 ANQGSEA. Trimming removed 7 bases at V and 3 bases at J, with 15 bases between. The chain's CDR3 is CSAFLARDTEAFF. The CDR3 DNA reads TGCAGCGCCTTCCTAGCGCGAGACACTGAAGCTTTCTTT.

The rearrangement uses TRBV5-4 and TRBJ1-2, with D possibly being TRBD1 (5 bases). The V and J ends lost 2 bases and 4 bases respectively, with 18 bases between them. The germline gives CDR1 SGHNT, CDR2 YYREEE (reference sequence). The CDR3 length is 16 residues. The chain's CDR3 is CASSLNVIPGGYGYTF. In DNA form, the CDR3 reads TGTGCCAGCAGCTTAAACGTAATTCCCGGGGGCTATGGCTACACCTTC. The full variable domain, in which reference TRBV5-4 and TRBJ1-2 provide the parts outside the CDR3, is ETGVTQSPTHLIKTRGQQVTLRCSSQSGHNTVSWYQQALGQGPQFIFQYYREEENGRGNFPPRFSGLQFPNYSSELNVNALELDDSALYLCASSLNVIPGGYGYTFGSGTRLTVV.

The genes are TRBV13 and TRBJ2-3; D is ambiguous. The CDR3 consists of 14 residues. CDR1 and CDR2 from the germline V gene are PRHDT and FYEKMQ (reference sequence). Trimming took 4 bases from V and 1 from J, leaving 9 bases between them. The CDR3 DNA is TGTGCCAGCAGCTACAGCGTGGGCACAGATACGCAGTATTTT. Protein sequence: CASSYSVGTDTQYF.